The present TCR beta chain was sequenced within a study of identical twins. Whole-study findings and limits: Weaker excess twin sharing was seen among beta out-of-frame sequences.

This clonotype was seen a few times. Its antigen is currently unknown. The CDR3 contains 15 residues. The V and J ends lost 7 bases and 1 base respectively, with 15 bases between them. Unique molecular identifiers were present on the cDNA, and a universal primer site came from template switching. MiXCR, run by TCRdb on the 5' RACE reads, gives a single entry per CDR3 protein. This sample has 450,000 to 650,000 distinct CDR3 sequences, with more than 9% found just once. These data also featured in a second study, about yellow fever vaccine responses in identical twins.

V is TRBV12-3 or TRBV12-4 and J is TRBJ2-3; D not resolved. The clonotype comes from a woman aged 18-35 years in good health. The sample comprised PBMCs. As DNA, the CDR3 is TGTGCCAGCACCCCAATAGGGCTCCGCACAGATACGCAGTATTTT. Encoded protein: CASTPIGLRTDTQYF.